The T cell receptor (beta chain) under discussion was sequenced for a study of T cell responses to AZD1222 COVID-19 vaccine. Generated by immunoSEQ multiplex PCR, the TCRdb table keeps only in-frame clones and is missing some. Here the sample spans around 58,000 clones, around 84% being singletons. Findings and caveats of the study: Recipients of AZD1222 seropositive at baseline numbered only 5 to 7.

Germline V gives CDR1 SGHVS, CDR2 FQNEAQ. V gave up 6 bases and J gave up 2 bases, with 19 bases separating them. CDR3 length equals 16 residues. About this clone: Its antigen is not known.

This sample comprised peripheral blood, obtained on day 0 of AZD1222 vaccination. J is TRBJ2-5 and V is TRBV7-8; TRBD2 is a possible D gene (5 bases). The receptor was isolated from an adult in good health. CDR3: CASSSLPLGGQETQYF. The CDR3 coding sequence is TGTGCCAGCAGTTCCCTCCCCCTGGGCGGGCAAGAGACCCAGTACTTC.